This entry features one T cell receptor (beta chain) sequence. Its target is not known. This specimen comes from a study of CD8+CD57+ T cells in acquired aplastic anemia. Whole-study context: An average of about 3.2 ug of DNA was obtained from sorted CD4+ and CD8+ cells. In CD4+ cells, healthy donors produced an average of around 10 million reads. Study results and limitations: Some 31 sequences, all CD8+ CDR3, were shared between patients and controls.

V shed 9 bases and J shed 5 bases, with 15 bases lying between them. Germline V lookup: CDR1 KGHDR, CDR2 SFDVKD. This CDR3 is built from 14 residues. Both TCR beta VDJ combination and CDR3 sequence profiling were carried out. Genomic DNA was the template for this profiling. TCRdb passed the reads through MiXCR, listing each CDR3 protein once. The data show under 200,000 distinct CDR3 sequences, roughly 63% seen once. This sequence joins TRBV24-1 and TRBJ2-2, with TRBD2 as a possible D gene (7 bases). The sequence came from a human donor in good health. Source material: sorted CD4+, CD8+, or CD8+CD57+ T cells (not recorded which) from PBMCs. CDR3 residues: CATGAGARTGELFF. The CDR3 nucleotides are TGTGCCACCGGGGCGGGGGCGCGGACCGGGGAGCTGTTTTTT.